The 7 T cell receptor beta chains below were found in one sample sequenced in a study of T cells expressing NK-cell markers. TCRdb reanalyzed the 5' RACE reads, giving one entry per CDR3 protein sequence and no DNA. The table lists roughly 420,000 distinct CDR3 sequences, with about 7.1% in the top ten. Specimen: blood T cells: a sorted CD56 or NKG2C T cell subset, CD4+ or CD8+ T cells, or bulk PBMC T cells (not recorded which). Receptors were obtained from a woman aged 18 to 75 in good health.

The chain combines TRBV29-1 with TRBJ2-1. The germline gives CDR1 SQVTM, CDR2 ANQGSEA. This CDR3 region has 13 residues. CDR3 protein: CSVALSSYNEQFF.

The chain recombines TRBV7-2 with TRBJ2-4. The CDR3 totals 14 residues. Germline CDR1 is SGHTA and CDR2 is FQGNSA. CDR3 protein: CASSPRVAKNIQYF.

The gene calls are TRBV4-3 and TRBJ1-5. The CDR3 contains 13 residues. Germline CDR1 LGHNA, CDR2 YSLEER. The CDR3 loop reads CASSQQQNQPQHF.

This chain uses TRBV5-1 with TRBJ1-1. Germline V gene sequence: CDR1 SGHRS, CDR2 YFSETQ. CDR3 size: 14 residues. The CDR3 sequence: CASSLAGRVPEAFF.

The genes are TRBV7-2 and TRBJ1-4. Germline CDR1 and CDR2: SGHTA and FQGNSA. CDR3 length equals 14 residues. The CDR3 is CASSLESGNEKLFF.

The chain's CDR3 is CATSDLGQSTDTQYF. This chain links TRBV24-1 with TRBJ2-3; the TRBD1 assignment by TCRdb is unverifiable without DNA. CDR1 KGHDR and CDR2 SFDVKD come from the germline V gene. The CDR3 spans 15 residues.

The V gene is TRBV29-1, the J gene TRBJ1-1; no DNA is available, so the TRBD1 call from TCRdb remains unchecked. Germline loops: CDR1 SQVTM, CDR2 ANQGSEA. The CDR3 length is 14 residues. CDR3 region: CSVRTGNSWTEAFF.